A selection of T cell receptor beta chains follows, all from one sample in a study of PD-1 blockade in classical Hodgkin lymphoma. Assay: immunoSEQ multiplex PCR; the TCRdb copy retains only in-frame clones and omits some. The sample has more than 35,000 clones; approximately 82% are singletons. This material consisted of peripheral blood mononuclear cells (PBMCs), taken before the second cycle of nivolumab. The receptors were sampled from a human donor with classical Hodgkin lymphoma. Each CDR3 is given with its conserved first and last residue. The D gene is left open where the match is weak. Size is stated for part of the rows, as once, few or many counts, or as a class when the clone is expanded.

NA	TRBJ2-7	NA	13	TRBV7-9	TGTGCCAGCAGCTTAGGCTCTGGGTACGAGCAGTACTTC	CASSLGSGYEQYF
NA	TRBJ1-6	NA	13	TRBV9	TGTGCCAGCAGCGCCTTGCCCAATTCACCCCTCCACTTT	CASSALPNSPLHF
NA	TRBJ2-7	TRBD1	14	TRBV2	TGTGCCAGCAGTGAATGGGGGACAGACTACGAGCAGTACTTC	CASSEWGTDYEQYF
NA	TRBJ2-7	TRBD2	16	TRBV4-2	TGTGCCAGCAGCTTGGAGCGGGGGGGCCTAAAATACGAGCAGTACTTC	CASSLERGGLKYEQYF
NA	TRBJ2-3	NA	14	TRBV18	TGTGCCAGCTCACCACGGCTAGGCACAGATACGCAGTATTTT	CASSPRLGTDTQYF
NA	TRBJ2-2	NA	14	TRBV9	TGTGCCAGCAGCGTAGACGGGCAAACCGGGGAGCTGTTTTTT	CASSVDGQTGELFF
NA	TRBJ2-1	TRBD2	15	TRBV7-6	TGTGCCAGCAGCTCCCTAGCGGGGGGGCCAAGGGAGCAGTTCTTC	CASSSLAGGPREQFF
once	TRBJ2-3	NA	15	TRBV5-1	TGCGCCAGCAGCTTGGAGCTAGGGAGCACAGATACGCAGTATTTT	CASSLELGSTDTQYF
NA	TRBJ1-5	NA	15	TRBV4-3	TGCGCCAGCAGCCAAGAAAGGGGTTCTAATCAGCCCCAGCATTTT	CASSQERGSNQPQHF
NA	TRBJ1-1	NA	15	TRBV9	TGTGCCAGCAGCGTAGACTTGGGGGCGGACACTGAAGCTTTCTTT	CASSVDLGADTEAFF
NA	TRBJ1-2	NA	15	TRBV6-5	TGTGCCAGCAAATCTAACTCGGGGAACGGGTATGGCTACACCTTC	CASKSNSGNGYGYTF
NA	TRBJ2-5	NA	17	TRBV5-1	TGCGCCAGCAGCGGAGGTGGGACTGGCACTTTAGGGGAGACCCAGTACTTC	CASSGGGTGTLGETQYF
NA	TRBJ1-3	TRBD1	17	TRBV18	TGTGCCAGCTCACCGGGACAGGGTCCAGACTCTGGAAACACCATATATTTT	CASSPGQGPDSGNTIYF
NA	TRBJ2-1	NA	15	TRBV15	TGTGCCACCAGAGGAGGTGGGAGCTCCTACAATGAGCAGTTCTTC	CATRGGGSSYNEQFF
once	TRBJ1-2	NA	17	TRBV5-6	TGTGCCAGCAGCTTGGTGCCAGTACCCTCGGGGGACTATGGCTACACCTTC	CASSLVPVPSGDYGYTF
NA	TRBJ2-5	NA	14	TRBV19	TGTGCCAGTAGTATAGGAGAGGATCAAGAGACCCAGTACTTC	CASSIGEDQETQYF
NA	TRBJ2-6	NA	13	TRBV5-1	TGCGCCAGCAGCGCGTCTGGGGCCAACGTCCTGACTTTC	CASSASGANVLTF
NA	TRBJ1-2	NA	16	TRBV29-1	TGCAGCGTTGAAGATCGTCGGGCAGGGGATGACTATGGCTACACCTTC	CSVEDRRAGDDYGYTF
NA	TRBJ2-5	NA	11	TRBV20-1	TGCAGTGCTCTAAAGGGAGGGACCCAGTACTTC	CSALKGGTQYF
NA	TRBJ1-2	NA	15	TRBV4-3	TGCGCCAGCAGCCAAGATCTGGGGGTTAACTATGGCTACACCTTC	CASSQDLGVNYGYTF
NA	TRBJ1-1	NA	14	TRBV2	TGTGCCAGCAGCCGGGACTTCGGGGACACTGAAGCTTTCTTT	CASSRDFGDTEAFF
NA	TRBJ1-3	NA	17	TRBV14	TGTGCCAGCAGCAACTACGGATGGGACACCCCAAGGAACACCATATATTTT	CASSNYGWDTPRNTIYF
NA	TRBJ2-5	NA	13	TRBV7-6	TGTGCCAGCAGCCCCGGAAAAGGGGGGACCCAGTACTTC	CASSPGKGGTQYF
once	TRBJ2-3	NA	18	TRBV4-1	TGCGCCAGCAGCCAAGGATCCGGGGCCCGGACAGGCACAGATACGCAGTATTTT	CASSQGSGARTGTDTQYF
NA	TRBJ1-1	NA	14	TRBV6-5	TGTGCCAGCAGTTACGAACGACGAGCCACTGAAGCTTTCTTT	CASSYERRATEAFF
NA	TRBJ2-5	TRBD1	15	TRBV5-8	TGTGCCAGCAGTTATGGGACAGGGGGCTGGGAGACCCAGTACTTC	CASSYGTGGWETQYF
NA	TRBJ1-1	NA	13	TRBV5-1	TGCGCCAGCAGCTTCGGGGGGAACACTGAAGCTTTCTTT	CASSFGGNTEAFF
NA	TRBJ2-1	NA	11	TRBV6-5	TGTGCCAGCGTGTCGGGGAATGAGCAGTTCTTC	CASVSGNEQFF
NA	TRBJ2-7	TRBD2	15	TRBV29-1	TGCAGCGTTGAACTAGCGGGGGGACTTTTCTACGAGCAGTACTTC	CSVELAGGLFYEQYF
once	TRBJ1-4	NA	13	TRBV7-7	TGTGCCAGCAGCGCAGGACCGACCGAAAAACTGTTTTTT	CASSAGPTEKLFF
few	TRBJ1-3	NA	13	TRBV14	TGTGCCAGCAGCCAAGATTTATCGGGGTTGGAGATTTTT	CASSQDLSGLEIF
NA	TRBJ1-1	NA	15	TRBV5-1	TGCGCCAGCAGCTTGAAGGGACACCCGAACACTGAAGCTTTCTTT	CASSLKGHPNTEAFF
NA	TRBJ1-2	NA	12	TRBV7-9	TGTGCCAGCAGCCCAGACTATTATGGCTACACCTTC	CASSPDYYGYTF
NA	TRBJ1-1	NA	12	TRBV14	TGTGCCAGCAGCCACGGGGCCGGCGAAGCTTTCTTT	CASSHGAGEAFF
NA	TRBJ2-5	TRBD2	13	TRBV29-1	TGCAGCGTTTGGACTAGCGGGCCAGAGACCCGGTACTTC	CSVWTSGPETRYF
once	TRBJ2-7	TRBD1	14	TRBV18	TGTGCCAGCTCACGACTGGACAGGGAAGGCGAGCAGTACTTC	CASSRLDREGEQYF
NA	TRBJ2-3	NA	14	TRBV7-8	TGTGCCAGCACCTTAGACAGATACACAGATACGCAGTATTTT	CASTLDRYTDTQYF
NA	TRBJ1-1	TRBD1	14	TRBV11-2	TGTGCCAGCAGCTGGGGGACAGGGAGAACTGAAGCTTTCTTT	CASSWGTGRTEAFF
NA	TRBJ2-2	NA	16	TRBV7-2	TGTGCCAGCAGCTTACTGTCTGGGGGGCGCACCGGGGAGCTGTTTTTT	CASSLLSGGRTGELFF
NA	TRBJ1-2	NA	14	TRBV21-1	TGTGCCAGCAGCAAACAGGGCAGGGATAATGGCTACACCTTC	CASSKQGRDNGYTF
NA	TRBJ2-3	NA	16	TRBV10-1	TGCGCCAGCAGTGAAACTATCCGGCCTAGCACAGATACGCAGTATTTT	CASSETIRPSTDTQYF
NA	TRBJ1-1	NA	12	TRBV18	TGTGCCAGCTCCGAGGACGTCACTGAAGCTTTCTTT	CASSEDVTEAFF
NA	TRBJ2-7	TRBD1	15	TRBV7-2	TGTGCCAGCAGCTTATTGGGACAGGGGAGAAGGGAGCAGTACTTC	CASSLLGQGRREQYF
once	TRBJ2-5	NA	11	TRBV11-2	TGTGCCAGCAGCTTTAGGGAGACCCAGTACTTC	CASSFRETQYF
NA	TRBJ2-1	NA	17	TRBV9	TGTGCCAGCAGCGAATTCGGGACCGGACGGGGCTACAATGAGCAGTTCTTC	CASSEFGTGRGYNEQFF
NA	TRBJ2-1	TRBD2	15	TRBV9	TGTGCCAGCAGCAAGCGGGGGGACTCCTACAATGAGCAGTTCTTC	CASSKRGDSYNEQFF
few	TRBJ1-6	NA	13	TRBV19	TGTGCCAGTAGTCCGTCAGGGTCTTCACCCCTCCACTTT	CASSPSGSSPLHF
NA	TRBJ2-2	NA	16	TRBV6-5	TGTGCCAGCAGTTACGGGGGGGCGCGTAACACCGGGGAGCTGTTTTTT	CASSYGGARNTGELFF
NA	TRBJ1-1	NA	14	TRBV7-2	TGTGCCAGCAGCCAAACCAGCATGAACACTGAAGCTTTCTTT	CASSQTSMNTEAFF
NA	TRBJ2-7	NA	13	TRBV6-5	TGTGCCAGCAGCCCAGGGAGTGGGTACGAGCAGTACTTC	CASSPGSGYEQYF
few	TRBJ1-1	NA	14	TRBV6-5	TGTGCCAGCAGTTACTTTGGGATCCCTGGGGAAGCTTTCTTT	CASSYFGIPGEAFF
once	TRBJ1-1	NA	12	TRBV5-6	TGTGCCAGCAGCTTCATGAACACTGAAGCTTTCTTT	CASSFMNTEAFF
NA	TRBJ2-1	TRBD2	16	TRBV4-3	TGCGCCAGCAGCCAAGACGGCGGGGGGATTTACAATGAGCAGTTCTTC	CASSQDGGGIYNEQFF
NA	TRBJ1-4	NA	14	TRBV30	TGTGCCTGGAGATACAGGGTTGTGGGTGAAAAACTGTTTTTT	CAWRYRVVGEKLFF
NA	TRBJ2-1	TRBD2	13	TRBV4-1	TGCGCCAGCAGCCAAGTAGCGGGGCGTGAGCAGTTCTTC	CASSQVAGREQFF